Presented here are 7 T cell receptor beta chains from one specimen sequenced in a study of metastatic and nonmetastatic thyroid tumors. Treatment of any kind had been given to no patient before thyroid surgery. TCRdb re-processed the PCR reads through MiXCR. The table has under 20,000 clones, approximately 26% seen once. Sequenced: blood. Every receptor here comes from a female donor with papillary thyroid cancer or a benign thyroid nodule (not recorded which). Some clones in this sample may be carry-over from other donors' samples.

This clone was recorded at least ten times. The rearrangement links TRBV11-3 to TRBJ1-2, with TRBD1 as a possible D gene (5 bases). CDR1 and CDR2 (germline): SGHNT, YENEEA. CDR3 length: 16 amino acids. The V gene lost 4 bases and the J gene lost 6 bases, with 21 bases spanning the gap. CDR3 loop: CASSYYRDPERDGYTF. CDR3 DNA sequence: TGTGCCAGCAGCTACTACCGGGACCCTGAAAGGGATGGCTACACCTTC.

The chain couples TRBV5-1 to TRBJ1-1; the D gene is possibly TRBD1 (5 bases). V was cut by 0 bases and J by 4 bases, with 10 bases left in between. The CDR3 consists of 14 residues. Per the germline V gene, CDR1 is SGHRS and CDR2 is YFSETQ. The CDR3 sequence: CASSLVGAGTEAFF. The CDR3 coding sequence is TGCGCCAGCAGCTTGGTAGGGGCGGGCACTGAAGCTTTCTTT.

The V call is TRBV20-1, the J call TRBJ2-7, with TRBD1 identical over 8 bases. The V and J ends lost 0 bases and 3 bases, in that order; junction bases with no gene match: 7. The CDR3 runs to 15 residues. Germline values: CDR1 DFQATT, CDR2 SNEGSKA (reference sequence). The CDR3 nucleotides read TGCAGTGCTAGAGATCCTGGACAGGGAGGCTACGAGCAGTACTTC. Protein: CSARDPGQGGYEQYF.

This clone was picked up a small number of times. Here the CDR3 omits its conserved ending phenylalanine or tryptophan, so a read error is the likely source. This chain joins TRBV15 and TRBJ2-6; no clear D gene. This CDR3 is 13 amino acids long. Germline V lookup: CDR1 LNHNV, CDR2 YYDKDF (reference sequence). CDR3 region: CSTSFRGANVLTS. In DNA form, the CDR3 reads TGTTCCACCAGTTTTCGTGGGGCCAACGTCCTGACTTCC.

This clone was counted once. CDR3 amino acids: CAGQTGTVKGCSQPQHF. The CDR3 region has the DNA TGTGCCGGACAAACCGGGACAGTAAAAGGGTGCAGTCAGCCCCAGCATTTT. J is TRBJ1-5 and V is TRBV18, with 7 bases identical to TRBD1. Germline V gene lookup returns CDR1 KGHSH and CDR2 LQKENI. The CDR3 runs to 17 residues. V shed 11 bases, J shed 6 bases, and the junction held 22 bases outside the gene matches.

This chain links TRBV9 with TRBJ2-5; no reliable D call. Looked up from germline, CDR1 is SGDLS and CDR2 is YYNGEE. The CDR3 runs to 14 residues. Trimming pared 0 bases from V and 4 bases from J, leaving 10 bases between. CDR3 bases: TGTGCCAGCAGCGTAGCTACGTCGGGAGAGACCCAGTACTTC. This encodes CASSVATSGETQYF.

This chain uses TRBV20-1 with TRBJ2-2; 10 nucleotides align to TRBD1. Germline V lookup: CDR1 DFQATT, CDR2 SNEGSKA (reference sequence). V lost 5 bases and J lost 5; bases outside the gene matches: 8. This CDR3 comprises 15 residues. This CDR3 is CSASHGTGETGELFF. CDR3 nucleotide sequence: TGCAGTGCTTCACACGGGACAGGGGAAACCGGGGAGCTGTTTTTT.